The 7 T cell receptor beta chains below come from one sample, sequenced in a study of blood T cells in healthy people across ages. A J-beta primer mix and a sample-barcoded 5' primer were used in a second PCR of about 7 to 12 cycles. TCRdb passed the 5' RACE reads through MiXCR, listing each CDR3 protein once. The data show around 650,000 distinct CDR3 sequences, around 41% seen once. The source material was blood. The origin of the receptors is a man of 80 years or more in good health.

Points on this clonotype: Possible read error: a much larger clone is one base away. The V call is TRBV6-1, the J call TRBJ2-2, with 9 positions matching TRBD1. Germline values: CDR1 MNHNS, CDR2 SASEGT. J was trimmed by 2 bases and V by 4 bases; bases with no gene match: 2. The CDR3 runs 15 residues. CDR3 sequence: CASSGQGGNTGELFF. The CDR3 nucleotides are TGTGCCAGCAGTGGACAGGGGGGAAACACCGGGGAGCTGTTTTTT.

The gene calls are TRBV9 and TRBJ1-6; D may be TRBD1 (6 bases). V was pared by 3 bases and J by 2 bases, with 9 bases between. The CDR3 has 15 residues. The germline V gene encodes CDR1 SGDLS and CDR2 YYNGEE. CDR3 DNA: TGTGCCAGCAGCGCCGGGACACCCTATAATTCACCCCTCCACTTT. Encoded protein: CASSAGTPYNSPLHF.

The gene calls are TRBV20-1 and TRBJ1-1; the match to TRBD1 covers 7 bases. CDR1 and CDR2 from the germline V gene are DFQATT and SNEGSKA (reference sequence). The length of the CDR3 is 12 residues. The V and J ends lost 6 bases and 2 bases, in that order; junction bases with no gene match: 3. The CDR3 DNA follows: TGCAGTGCGTGGACAGGAAACACTGAAGCTTTCTTT. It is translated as CSAWTGNTEAFF.

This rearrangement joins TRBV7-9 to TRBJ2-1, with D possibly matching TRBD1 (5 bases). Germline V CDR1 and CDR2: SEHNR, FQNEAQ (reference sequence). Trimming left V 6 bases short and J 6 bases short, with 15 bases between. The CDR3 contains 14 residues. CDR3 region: CASRARVGLNEQFF. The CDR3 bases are TGTGCCAGCAGGGCCAGGGTAGGTCTCAATGAGCAGTTCTTC.

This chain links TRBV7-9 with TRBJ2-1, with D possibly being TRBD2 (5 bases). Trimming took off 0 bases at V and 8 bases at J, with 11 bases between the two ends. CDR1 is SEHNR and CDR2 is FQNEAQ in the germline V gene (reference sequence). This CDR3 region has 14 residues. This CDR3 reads CASSLAGSYDEQFF. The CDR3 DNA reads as TGTGCCAGCAGCTTAGCGGGGAGTTACGATGAGCAGTTCTTC.

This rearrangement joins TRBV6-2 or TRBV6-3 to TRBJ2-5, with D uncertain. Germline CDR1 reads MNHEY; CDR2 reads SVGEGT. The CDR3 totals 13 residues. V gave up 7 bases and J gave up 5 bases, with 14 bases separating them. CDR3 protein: CASTSTVFETQYF. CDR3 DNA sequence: TGTGCCAGCACCAGTACTGTTTTTGAGACCCAGTACTTC.

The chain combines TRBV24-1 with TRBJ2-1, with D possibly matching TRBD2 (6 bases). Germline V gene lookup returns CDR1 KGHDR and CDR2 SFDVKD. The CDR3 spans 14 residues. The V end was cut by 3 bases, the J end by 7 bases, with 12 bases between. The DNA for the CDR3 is TGTGCCACCAGTGATCCTACACGGGGGAATGAGCAGTTCTTC. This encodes CATSDPTRGNEQFF.